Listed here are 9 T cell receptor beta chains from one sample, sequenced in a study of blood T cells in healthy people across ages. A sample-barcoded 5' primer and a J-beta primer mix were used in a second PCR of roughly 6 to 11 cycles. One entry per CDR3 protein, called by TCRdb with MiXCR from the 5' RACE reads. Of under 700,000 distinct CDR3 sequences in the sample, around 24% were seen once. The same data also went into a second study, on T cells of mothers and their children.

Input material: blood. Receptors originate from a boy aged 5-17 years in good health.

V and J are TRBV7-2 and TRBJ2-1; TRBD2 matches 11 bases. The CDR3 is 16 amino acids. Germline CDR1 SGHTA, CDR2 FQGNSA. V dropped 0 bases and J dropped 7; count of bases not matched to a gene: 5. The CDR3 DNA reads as TGTGCCAGCAGCTTAGCGAGGCCTAGCGGGGGGAATGAGCAGTTCTTC. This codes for CASSLARPSGGNEQFF.

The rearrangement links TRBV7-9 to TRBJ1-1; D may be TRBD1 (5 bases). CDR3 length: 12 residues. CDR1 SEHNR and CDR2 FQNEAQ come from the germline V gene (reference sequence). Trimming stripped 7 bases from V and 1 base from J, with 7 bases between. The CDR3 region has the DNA TGTGCCAGCACCGGGGGGAACACTGAAGCTTTCTTT. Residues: CASTGGNTEAFF. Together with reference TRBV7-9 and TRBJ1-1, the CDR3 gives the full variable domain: DTGVSQNPRHKITKRGQNVTFRCDPISEHNRLYWYRQTLGQGPEFLTYFQNEAQLEKSRLLSDRFSAERPKGSFSTLEIQRTEQGDSAMYLCASTGGNTEAFFGQGTRLTVV.

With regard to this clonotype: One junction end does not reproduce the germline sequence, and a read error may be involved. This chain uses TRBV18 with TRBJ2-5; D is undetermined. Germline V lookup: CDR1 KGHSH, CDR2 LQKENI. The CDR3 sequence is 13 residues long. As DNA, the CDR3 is TGTGACAGCTCACCTACGCTGGGAGAGACCCAGTACTTC. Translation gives CDSSPTLGETQYF. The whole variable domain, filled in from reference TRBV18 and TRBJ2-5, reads NAGVMQNPRHLVRRRGQEARLRCSPMKGHSHVYWYRQLPEEGLKFMVYLQKENIIDESGMPKERFSAEFPKEGPSILRIQQVVRGDSAAYFCDSSPTLGETQYFGPGTRLLVL.

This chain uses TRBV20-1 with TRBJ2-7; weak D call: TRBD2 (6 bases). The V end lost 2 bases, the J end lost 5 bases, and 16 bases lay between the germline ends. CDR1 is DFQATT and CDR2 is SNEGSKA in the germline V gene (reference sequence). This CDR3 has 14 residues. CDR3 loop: CSARNPTRSNEQYF. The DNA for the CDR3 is TGCAGTGCTAGAAATCCGACTAGAAGCAACGAGCAGTACTTC.

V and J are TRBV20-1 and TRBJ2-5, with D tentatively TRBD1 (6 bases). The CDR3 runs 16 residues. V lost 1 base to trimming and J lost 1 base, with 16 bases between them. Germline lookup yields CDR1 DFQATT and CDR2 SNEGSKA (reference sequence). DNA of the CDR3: TGCAGTGCTAGAGCTCCACACCACAGGGCCCAAGAGACCCAGTACTTC. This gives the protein CSARAPHHRAQETQYF.

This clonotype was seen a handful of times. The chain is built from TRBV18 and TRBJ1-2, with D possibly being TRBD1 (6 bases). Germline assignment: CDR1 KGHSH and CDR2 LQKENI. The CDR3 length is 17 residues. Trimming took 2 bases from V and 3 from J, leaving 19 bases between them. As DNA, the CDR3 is TGTGCCAGCTCACCATATAGTATACAGGGAGTAGACTATGGCTACACCTTC. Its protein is CASSPYSIQGVDYGYTF.

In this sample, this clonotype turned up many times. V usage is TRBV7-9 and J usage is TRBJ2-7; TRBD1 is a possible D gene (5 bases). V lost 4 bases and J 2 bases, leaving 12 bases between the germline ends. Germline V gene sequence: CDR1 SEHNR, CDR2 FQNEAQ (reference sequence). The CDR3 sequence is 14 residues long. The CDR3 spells CASSSGQVAYEQYF. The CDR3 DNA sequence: TGTGCCAGCAGCTCCGGACAAGTTGCCTACGAGCAGTACTTC.

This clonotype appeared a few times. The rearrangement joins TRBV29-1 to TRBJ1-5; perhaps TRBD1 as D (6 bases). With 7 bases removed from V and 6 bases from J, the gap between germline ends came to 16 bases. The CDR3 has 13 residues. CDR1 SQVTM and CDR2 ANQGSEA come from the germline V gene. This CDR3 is CSGSLTGPQPQHF. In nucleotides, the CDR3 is TGCAGCGGTTCCTTGACAGGTCCTCAGCCCCAGCATTTT.

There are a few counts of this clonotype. CDR3 sequence reads: CASSYRGRIHEQYF. The CDR3 DNA reads as TGTGCCAGCAGTTACAGGGGGCGAATTCACGAGCAGTACTTC. This chain connects TRBV6-5 to TRBJ2-7; 7 bases line up with TRBD1. Germline V gene lookup returns CDR1 MNHEY and CDR2 SVGAGI. V shed 2 bases, J shed 5 bases, and the junction held 6 bases outside the gene matches. The CDR3 contains 14 residues.